This T cell receptor (beta chain) was captured by sequencing in a study of CD8 T cells in ankylosing spondylitis. Study-level findings and limits: Reactive arthritis synovial fluid and blood were previously reported to contain some motif variants. As reported, disease-linked clones showed significant enrichment in matched ankylosing spondylitis synovial fluid. Blood of patients with ankylosing spondylitis appeared to be characterized by a TCR beta motif of roughly eight highly homologous variants. Clones linked to the disease showed a CD8+ phenotype. They occurred at relatively low frequencies in peripheral blood.

V was pared by 7 bases and J by 7 bases, with 9 bases of the junction left unmatched. This CDR3 contains 14 residues. Germline-derived CDR1 and CDR2 are SNHLY and FYNNEI. Quantitative 5'-RACE with molecular barcodes generated TCR beta libraries. TCRdb ran MiXCR on the 5' RACE reads and lists one entry per CDR3 protein. Of fewer than 450,000 distinct CDR3 sequences in the sample, roughly 15% are singletons; the top ten hold over 0.9%. As to this clonotype: Its antigen is currently unknown.

The sequenced material came from blood, either unsorted or a sorted T cell fraction (not recorded which). The chain employs TRBV2 and TRBJ1-4; 7 nucleotides line up with TRBD1. This clonotype was sampled from a male donor with ankylosing spondylitis. The CDR3 DNA sequence: TGTGCCAGCACGAGAGGACAGGCTCCTGAAAAACTGTTTTTT. It translates to CASTRGQAPEKLFF.